This TCR beta chain was sequenced for a study of blood T cell repertoires in COVID-19. Study-level information: The United States, Italy and Spain were the sources of the acute and convalescent COVID-19 samples.

Original processing notes: Amplification of reference gene primers provided the estimated nucleated cell counts. This table comes from immunoSEQ multiplex PCR, and its TCRdb copy is limited to in-frame clones, with some not included. Clone size and the V and J calls come from that table; the DNA yielded D and trimming. The table lists about 100,000 clones, 70% to 90% of them singletons. V was cut by 10 bases and J by 10 bases, with 25 bases left in between. CDR1 WSHSY and CDR2 SAAADI come from the germline V gene. This CDR3 has 14 amino acids. The chain links TRBV10-2 to TRBJ2-5; tentative D call: TRBD2 (5 bases). Sequencing was performed on peripheral blood. This TCR derives from a man aged 50 or older with active or convalescent COVID-19. CDR3 sequence reads: CATLDYNPNEGQYF. The DNA of the CDR3 is TGCGCCACTCTAGACTACAACCCCAACGAGGGCCAGTACTTC.